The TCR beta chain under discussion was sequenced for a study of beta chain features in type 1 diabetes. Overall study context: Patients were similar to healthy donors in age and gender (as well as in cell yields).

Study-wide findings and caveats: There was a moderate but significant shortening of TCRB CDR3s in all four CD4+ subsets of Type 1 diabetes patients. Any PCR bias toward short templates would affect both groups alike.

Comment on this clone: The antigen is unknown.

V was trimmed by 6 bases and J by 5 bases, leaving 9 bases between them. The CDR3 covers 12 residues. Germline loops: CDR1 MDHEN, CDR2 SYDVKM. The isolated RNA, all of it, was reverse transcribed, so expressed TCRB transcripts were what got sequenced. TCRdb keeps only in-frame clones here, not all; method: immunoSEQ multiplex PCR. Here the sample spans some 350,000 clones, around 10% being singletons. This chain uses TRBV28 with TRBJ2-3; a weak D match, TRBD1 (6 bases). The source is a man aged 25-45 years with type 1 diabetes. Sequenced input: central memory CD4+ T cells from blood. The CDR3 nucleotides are TGTGCCAGCAGACGCAGGGGAGATACGCAGTATTTT. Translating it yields CASRRRGDTQYF.